These 10 T cell receptor beta chains were all obtained from the same sample, sequenced in a study of cytomegalovirus exposure and HLA in healthy donors. This PCR relied on a set of 60 Vbeta primers and 13 Jbeta primers. The data were produced by immunoSEQ multiplex PCR, yet TCRdb's version contains in-frame clones alone and is incomplete. The listing contains tens of thousands of clones. The sample taken for sequencing was PBMCs. These receptors originate from a woman between 45 and 65 years old in good health and CMV-seropositive.

This chain uses TRBV6-6 with TRBJ2-5; D may be TRBD2 (6 bases). Germline V lookup: CDR1 MNHNY, CDR2 SVGAGI (reference sequence). The CDR3 consists of 13 residues. V lost 11 bases, J lost 3 bases, and 16 bases lay in between. In DNA, the CDR3 is TGTGCCGCCAGGAGGGGCGAGGAAGAGACCCAGTACTTC. It is translated as CAARRGEEETQYF.

In regard to this clone: The same CDR3 also results from other DNA sequences found in this sample. This chain links TRBV7-6 with TRBJ1-5, with D tentatively TRBD1 (5 bases). The germline CDR1 and CDR2 sequences are SGHVS and FNYEAQ. Trimming removed 1 base from V and 7 bases from J, with 8 bases in between. The CDR3 length is 13 residues. CDR3 loop: CASSLEGKQPQHF. The CDR3 DNA follows: TGTGCCAGCAGCTTAGAGGGGAAACAGCCCCAGCATTTT.

The chain joins TRBV6-1 to TRBJ2-7; TRBD1 matches at 8 bases. Germline CDR1 reads MNHNS; CDR2 reads SASEGT. The V and J ends lost 2 bases and 6 bases, in that order; junction bases with no gene match: 9. This CDR3 contains 15 residues. The CDR3 spells CASSESNRGNAEQYF. In DNA, the CDR3 is TGTGCCAGCAGTGAAAGTAACAGGGGGAATGCCGAGCAGTACTTC.

V and J are TRBV6-1 and TRBJ1-1, with D unresolved. Trimming took 7 bases from V and 2 from J, leaving 14 bases between them. The CDR3 runs to 14 residues. Germline CDR1 MNHNS, CDR2 SASEGT. The CDR3 bases are TGTGCCAGCACCAGGCCCCCAGTAAACACTGAAGCTTTCTTT. This gives the protein CASTRPPVNTEAFF.

The CDR3 reads CASSIRAGTGSPISGNTIYF. Here the CDR3 DNA reads TGTGCCAGTAGTATTCGAGCGGGGACAGGGTCCCCGATCTCTGGAAACACCATATATTTT. The gene calls are TRBV19 and TRBJ1-3; TRBD1 agrees at 9 bases. V trimming: 3 bases; J trimming: 0 bases; junction bases outside the gene matches: 15. The length of the CDR3 is 20 residues. Germline-derived CDR1 and CDR2 are LNHDA and SQIVND (reference sequence).

The chain has TRBV7-9 and TRBJ2-1, with D possibly matching TRBD1 (5 bases). The CDR3 loop spans 16 amino acids. The V end was cut by 5 bases, the J end by 0 bases, with 14 bases between. In germline, CDR1 is SEHNR, CDR2 FQNEAQ (reference sequence). The chain's CDR3 is CASSLRQRSSYNEQFF. In nucleotides, the CDR3 is TGTGCCAGCAGCCTGAGACAGAGGAGCTCCTACAATGAGCAGTTCTTC. The variable domain in full, completed from reference TRBV7-9 and TRBJ2-1, reads DTGVSQNPRHKITKRGQNVTFRCDPISEHNRLYWYRQTLGQGPEFLTYFQNEAQLEKSRLLSDRFSAERPKGSFSTLEIQRTEQGDSAMYLCASSLRQRSSYNEQFFGPGTRLTVL.

The chain is built from TRBV18 and TRBJ1-1; TRBD1 is a possible D gene (6 bases). Germline V gives CDR1 KGHSH, CDR2 LQKENI. The V end lost 3 bases, the J end lost 0 bases, and 11 bases lay between the germline ends. The CDR3 covers 15 residues. CDR3 nucleotide sequence: TGTGCCAGCTCACCGGACAGCCTCATGAACACTGAAGCTTTCTTT. It specifies CASSPDSLMNTEAFF.

V is TRBV18 and J is TRBJ1-5; 8 bases agree with TRBD1. Trimming cost V 2 bases and J 5 bases; bases outside gene matches: 8. The CDR3 runs to 16 residues. In germline, CDR1 is KGHSH, CDR2 LQKENI. CDR3 amino acids: CASSPGRAGGDQPQHF. The CDR3 DNA sequence: TGTGCCAGCTCACCAGGAAGGGCAGGGGGCGATCAGCCCCAGCATTTT.

The chain combines TRBV2 with TRBJ1-1; weak D call: TRBD1 (6 bases). Germline V gene data show CDR1 as SNHLY and CDR2 as FYNNEI. This CDR3 region has 13 residues. V shed 4 bases and J shed 1 base, with 7 bases lying between them. The CDR3 coding sequence is TGTGCCAGCAGTGTACAGGGGAACACTGAAGCTTTCTTT. It translates to CASSVQGNTEAFF.

The chain links TRBV30 to TRBJ2-7, with 10 bases matching TRBD1. V gave up 2 bases and J gave up 5 bases; unmatched junction bases: 6. The CDR3 has 14 amino acids. Per germline, CDR1 GTSNPN and CDR2 SVGIG (reference sequence). The CDR3 region has the DNA TGTGCCTGGAGTTTGACAGGGGGCTTGGACGAGCAGTACTTC. This gives the protein CAWSLTGGLDEQYF.